The following is a T cell receptor (beta chain) sequence with its context. What it binds is not known. CDR3 length: 16 amino acids. The V segment lost 4 bases and the J segment 7 bases; nucleotides outside the gene matches: 8. Germline V lookup: CDR1 SGHRS, CDR2 YFSETQ. The entry originates in a study of shared clonotypes between healthy human individuals. Whole-study findings and limits: The study drew on few donors, limiting represented genetic and exposure-history diversity.

Generated by immunoSEQ multiplex PCR, the TCRdb table keeps only in-frame clones and is missing some. This table has about a million clones, under 80% appearing once. Material: memory CD4+ T cells sorted from blood. Subset reported: CD45RA-negative fraction. This chain links TRBV5-1 with TRBJ2-2; TRBD1 matches at 12 bases. The receptor was isolated from a man aged 18 to 35 in good health. The CDR3 sequence is CASSTTGQGAIGELFF. CDR3 sequence (DNA): TGCGCCAGCAGCACGACGGGACAGGGGGCTATCGGGGAGCTGTTTTTT. Variable domain in full (rest from reference TRBV5-1 and TRBJ2-2): KAGVTQTPRYLIKTRGQQVTLSCSPISGHRSVSWYQQTPGQGLQFLFEYFSETQRNKGNFPGRFSGRQFSNSRSEMNVSTLELGDSALYLCASSTTGQGAIGELFFGEGSRLTVL.